This T cell receptor (beta chain) was retrieved from a study of breast tumors, draining lymph nodes, adjacent tissues. Study outcomes and limitations: Tumor repertoires ranked between lymph nodes and nontumor tissue in diversity, with V and J gene preferences.

This clonotype was recorded at least ten times. Its antigen remains unidentified. Via MiXCR, TCRdb re-called the multiplex PCR reads, giving one row per CDR3 protein. The sample comprises about 20,000 distinct CDR3 sequences, 32% of which are singletons, and roughly 10% rests with the top ten. The V gene end was trimmed by 6 bases and the J gene end by 5 bases; junction bases not matched to a gene: 7. The CDR3 totals 16 residues. Per germline, CDR1 MRHNA and CDR2 SNTAGT. The sequence was collected from a female donor with breast cancer. Some clones in this sample may be carry-over from other donors' samples. This sequence joins TRBV6-4 and TRBJ2-2; 12 bases match TRBD2. Specimen: breast tumor tissue. The CDR3 protein is CASSPRTSGETGELFF. CDR3 coding DNA: TGTGCCAGCAGCCCTAGGACTAGCGGGGAAACCGGGGAGCTGTTTTTT.